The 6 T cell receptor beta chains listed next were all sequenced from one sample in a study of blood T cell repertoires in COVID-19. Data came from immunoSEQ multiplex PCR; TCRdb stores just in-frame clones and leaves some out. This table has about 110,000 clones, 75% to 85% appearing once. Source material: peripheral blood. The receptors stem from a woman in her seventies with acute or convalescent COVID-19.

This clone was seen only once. The CDR3 reads CASSRQGGLEPQHF. The CDR3 DNA reads as TGTGCCAGCAGCCGACAGGGGGGTTTGGAGCCCCAGCATTTT. The J gene is TRBJ1-5, the V gene TRBV7-9; 9 bases fit TRBD1. This CDR3 spans 14 amino acids. The V segment lost 5 bases and the J segment 8 bases; nucleotides outside the gene matches: 7. The V gene's germline CDR1 is SEHNR and CDR2 FQNEAQ (reference sequence).

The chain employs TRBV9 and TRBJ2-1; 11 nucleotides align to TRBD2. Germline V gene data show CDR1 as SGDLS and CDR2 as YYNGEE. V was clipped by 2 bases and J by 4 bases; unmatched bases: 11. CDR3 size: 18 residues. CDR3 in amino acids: CASSVASGGNPPYNEQFF. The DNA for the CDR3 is TGTGCCAGCAGCGTGGCTAGCGGGGGGAATCCCCCTTACAATGAGCAGTTCTTC.

For the CDR3, the DNA is TGTGCCAGCAGGCGGACAGGGAATGAGCAGTTCTTC. Amino acid sequence: CASRRTGNEQFF. V and J are TRBV6-6 and TRBJ2-1, with 8 bases aligning to TRBD1. CDR3 size: 12 residues. Per the germline V gene, CDR1 is MNHNY and CDR2 is SVGAGI (reference sequence). Germline trimming cut 6 bases from V and 7 bases from J; bases unmatched to any gene: 2.

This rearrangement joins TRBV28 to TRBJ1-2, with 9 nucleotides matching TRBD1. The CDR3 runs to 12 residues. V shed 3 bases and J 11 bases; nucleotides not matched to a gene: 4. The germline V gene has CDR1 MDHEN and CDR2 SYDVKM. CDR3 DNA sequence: TGTGCCAGCAGTTTGGGGACAGGGTCGTACACCTTC. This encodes CASSLGTGSYTF.

The CDR3 sequence is CASSPRTMGQTTNYGYTF. In DNA, the CDR3 is TGTGCCAGCTCACCACGAACCATGGGACAGACGACAAACTATGGCTACACCTTC. This chain joins TRBV18 and TRBJ1-2; 7 bases are shared with TRBD1. Trimming cost V 1 base and J 2 bases; bases outside gene matches: 13. From germline, CDR1 is KGHSH and CDR2 LQKENI. The CDR3 has 18 amino acids. Full variable domain (outside the CDR3, taken from reference TRBV18 and TRBJ1-2): NAGVMQNPRHLVRRRGQEARLRCSPMKGHSHVYWYRQLPEEGLKFMVYLQKENIIDESGMPKERFSAEFPKEGPSILRIQQVVRGDSAAYFCASSPRTMGQTTNYGYTFGSGTRLTVV.

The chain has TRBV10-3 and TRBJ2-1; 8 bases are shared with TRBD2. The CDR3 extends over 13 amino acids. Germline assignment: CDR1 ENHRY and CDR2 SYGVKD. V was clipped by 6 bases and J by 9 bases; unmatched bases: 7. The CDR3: CAIRAGAPGEQFF. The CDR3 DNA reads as TGTGCCATCAGAGCGGGGGCGCCGGGTGAGCAGTTCTTC.